This TCR beta chain is from a study of brain T cells in children with intractable seizures. Measured with immunoSEQ multiplex PCR; TCRdb has only the in-frame clones, and not every one. Among 50,000 to 75,000 clones, roughly 95% were seen once, and the ten largest hold 0.38%. Germline assignment: CDR1 MNHEY and CDR2 SMNVEV (reference sequence). The germline V and J ends were trimmed by 5 bases and 4 bases, with 17 bases remaining between them. This CDR3 spans 15 amino acids. The chain recombines TRBV27 with TRBJ1-1; no clear D gene. The TCR was taken from a boy younger than two with focal cortical dysplasia and intractable seizures. Sequences were derived from peripheral blood, sampled at surgery. The chain's CDR3 is CASSQITPGFTEAFF. The DNA for the CDR3 is TGTGCCAGCAGTCAGATAACCCCGGGATTCACTGAAGCTTTCTTT.